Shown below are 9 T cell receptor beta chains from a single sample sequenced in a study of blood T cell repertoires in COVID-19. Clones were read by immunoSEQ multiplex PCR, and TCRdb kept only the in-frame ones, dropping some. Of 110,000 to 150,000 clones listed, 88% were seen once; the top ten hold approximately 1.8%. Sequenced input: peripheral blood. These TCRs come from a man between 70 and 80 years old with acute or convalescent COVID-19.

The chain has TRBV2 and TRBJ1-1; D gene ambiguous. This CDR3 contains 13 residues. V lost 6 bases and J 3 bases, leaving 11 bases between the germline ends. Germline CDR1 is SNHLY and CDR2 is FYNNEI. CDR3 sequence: CASRASGDTEAFF. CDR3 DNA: TGTGCCAGCAGGGCAAGCGGGGACACTGAAGCTTTCTTT.

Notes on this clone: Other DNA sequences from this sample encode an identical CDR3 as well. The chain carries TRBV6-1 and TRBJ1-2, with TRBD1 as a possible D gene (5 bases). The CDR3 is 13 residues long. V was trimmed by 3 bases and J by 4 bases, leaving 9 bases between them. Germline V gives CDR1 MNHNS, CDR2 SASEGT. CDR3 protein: CASSEGGGYGYTF. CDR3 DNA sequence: TGTGCCAGCAGTGAGGGGGGGGGCTATGGCTACACCTTC.

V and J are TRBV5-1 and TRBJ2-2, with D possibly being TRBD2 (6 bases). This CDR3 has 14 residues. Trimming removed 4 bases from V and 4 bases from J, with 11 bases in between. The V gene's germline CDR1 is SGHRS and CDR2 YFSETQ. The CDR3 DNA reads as TGCGCCAGCAGCCGGGAGACCGCCACCGGGGAGCTGTTTTTT. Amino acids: CASSRETATGELFF.

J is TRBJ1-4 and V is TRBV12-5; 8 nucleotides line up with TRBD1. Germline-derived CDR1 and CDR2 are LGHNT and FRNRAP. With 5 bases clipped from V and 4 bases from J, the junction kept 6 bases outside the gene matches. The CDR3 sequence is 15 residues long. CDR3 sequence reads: CASGSGDRNNEKLFF. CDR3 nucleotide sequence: TGTGCTAGTGGTAGCGGGGACAGGAATAATGAAAAACTGTTTTTT.

The CDR3 protein is CASSRGQLNSPLHF. CDR3 sequence (DNA): TGTGCCAGCAGCCGGGGACAGTTAAATTCACCCCTCCACTTT. The chain combines TRBV5-8 with TRBJ1-6, with 7 bases lining up with TRBD1. V lost 4 bases and J lost 7; bases outside the gene matches: 5. CDR1 is SGHTS and CDR2 is YDEGEE in the germline V gene. This CDR3 comprises 14 residues.

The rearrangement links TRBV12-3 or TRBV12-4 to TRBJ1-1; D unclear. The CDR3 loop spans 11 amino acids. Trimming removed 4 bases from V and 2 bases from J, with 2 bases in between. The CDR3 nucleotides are TGTGCCAGCAGTTCTAACACTGAAGCTTTCTTT. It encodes CASSSNTEAFF.

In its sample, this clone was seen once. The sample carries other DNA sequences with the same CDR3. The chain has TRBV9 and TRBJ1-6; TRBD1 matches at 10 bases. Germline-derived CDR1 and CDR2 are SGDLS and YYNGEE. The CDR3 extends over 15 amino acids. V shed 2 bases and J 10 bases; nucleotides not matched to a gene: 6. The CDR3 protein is CASSVGDRGDSPLHF. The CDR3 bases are TGTGCCAGCAGCGTCGGGGACAGGGGTGACTCACCCCTCCACTTT. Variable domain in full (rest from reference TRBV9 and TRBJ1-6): DSGVTQTPKHLITATGQRVTLRCSPRSGDLSVYWYQQSLDQGLQFLIQYYNGEERAKGNILERFSAQQFPDLHSELNLSSLELGDSALYFCASSVGDRGDSPLHFGNGTRLTVT.

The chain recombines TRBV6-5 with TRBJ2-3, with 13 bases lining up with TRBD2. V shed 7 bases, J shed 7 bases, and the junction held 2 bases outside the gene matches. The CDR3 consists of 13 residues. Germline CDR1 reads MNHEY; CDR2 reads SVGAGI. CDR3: CASTTSGGNTQYF. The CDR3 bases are TGTGCCAGCACGACTAGCGGGGGGAATACGCAGTATTTT.

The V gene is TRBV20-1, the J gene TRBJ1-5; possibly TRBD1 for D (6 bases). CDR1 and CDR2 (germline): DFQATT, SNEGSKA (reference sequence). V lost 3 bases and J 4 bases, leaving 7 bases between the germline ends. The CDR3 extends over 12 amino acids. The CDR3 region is CSASQGNQPQHF. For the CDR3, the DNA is TGCAGTGCTAGTCAGGGGAATCAGCCCCAGCATTTT.